One sample yielded the 13 T cell receptor beta chains listed below, sequenced in a study of T cell repertoires in cytomegalovirus infection. TCRdb reprocessed the reads with MiXCR, giving one entry per CDR3 protein. The sample carries 150,000 to 200,000 distinct CDR3 sequences, 8% to 10% recorded once. The sequenced sample consisted of PBMCs. The receptor set was obtained from a human donor in good health (CMV status not recorded). Some clones in this sample may be carry-over from other donors' samples.

The table lists this clonotype with many counts. The V and J genes are TRBV7-2 and TRBJ2-7; D gene ambiguous. The germline V gene has CDR1 SGHTA and CDR2 FQGNSA. Deletions cut 6 bases from V and 2 bases from J, with 14 bases between. The CDR3 is made up of 14 amino acids. CDR3 region: CASRPGVPTYEQYF. The CDR3, as DNA: TGTGCCAGCAGGCCTGGAGTCCCGACCTACGAGCAGTACTTC. Filled out from reference TRBV7-2 and TRBJ2-7, the complete variable domain reads GAGVSQSPSNKVTEKGKDVELRCDPISGHTALYWYRQSLGQGLEFLIYFQGNSAPDKSGLPSDRFSAERTGGSVSTLTIQRTQQEDSAVYLCASRPGVPTYEQYFGPGTRLTVT.

This clonotype came up many times. This chain connects TRBV6-2 or TRBV6-3 to TRBJ2-3; D is undetermined. CDR1 is MNHEY, CDR2 SVGEGT, per germline. V lost 2 bases and J 1 base, leaving 7 bases between the germline ends. CDR3 length equals 14 residues. DNA of the CDR3: TGTGCCAGCAGTTACCAACCAGGCACAGATACGCAGTATTTT. Translated: CASSYQPGTDTQYF.

Many counts were recorded for this clonotype. This chain uses TRBV2 with TRBJ1-5, with 8 bases that match TRBD1. The CDR3 length is 15 residues. Germline loops: CDR1 SNHLY, CDR2 FYNNEI. The trim removed 9 bases at V and 3 bases at J, leaving 10 bases unmatched. The CDR3 coding sequence is TGTGCCAGTCAGGGGGCGTCCGTTGCCAATCAGCCCCAGCATTTT. Translation: CASQGASVANQPQHF. Drawing the rest from reference TRBV2 and TRBJ1-5, the complete variable domain is EPEVTQTPSHQVTQMGQEVILRCVPISNHLYFYWYRQILGQKVEFLVSFYNNEISEKSEIFDDQFSVERPDGSNFTLKIRSTKLEDSAMYFCASQGASVANQPQHFGDGTRLSIL.

This clonotype has more than one count but fewer than ten. This chain links TRBV6-6 with TRBJ1-1; D unresolved. The CDR3 spans 15 residues. Germline CDR1 is MNHNY and CDR2 is SVGAGI (reference sequence). The V end lost 4 bases, the J end lost 4 bases, and 16 bases lay between the germline ends. DNA for the CDR3: TGTGCCAGCAGTTTGGGAAGAAGTTGGGGCACTGAAGCTTTCTTT. Translation gives CASSLGRSWGTEAFF.

This clonotype was observed a handful of times. The genes are TRBV15 and TRBJ1-4; no clear D. CDR3 size: 15 residues. Per the germline V gene, CDR1 is LNHNV and CDR2 is YYDKDF (reference sequence). V dropped 1 base and J dropped 5 bases, with 11 bases sitting between them. CDR3 in amino acids: CATSRVRALNEKLFF. The CDR3 DNA follows: TGTGCCACCAGCAGAGTCCGGGCATTAAATGAAAAACTGTTTTTT.

This clonotype was observed many times. The chain carries TRBV28 and TRBJ1-6; 8 bases align to TRBD1. Losses at the gene ends were 5 bases for V and 6 bases for J; bases not matched to a gene: 9. This CDR3 is 16 amino acids long. Germline-derived CDR1 and CDR2 are MDHEN and SYDVKM. The CDR3, as DNA: TGTGCCAGCAGTACGGGGACAGGAAGTTTTAATTCACCCCTCCACTTT. This gives the protein CASSTGTGSFNSPLHF.

This clonotype was seen more than once but under ten times. This rearrangement joins TRBV28 to TRBJ2-7; D is tentatively TRBD1 or TRBD2 (5 bases each). Looked up from germline, CDR1 is MDHEN and CDR2 is SYDVKM. The V gene lost 3 bases and the J gene lost 3 bases, with 12 bases spanning the gap. The CDR3 loop spans 14 amino acids. The CDR3, as DNA: TGTGCCAGCAGTTTCCGAGGGGAAGTCTACGAGCAGTACTTC. It is translated as CASSFRGEVYEQYF.

The sample holds many counts of this clonotype. The chain combines TRBV7-8 with TRBJ2-1; 15 nucleotides agree with TRBD2. The germline V gene encodes CDR1 SGHVS and CDR2 FQNEAQ. This CDR3 spans 20 amino acids. V dropped 3 bases and J dropped 6; count of bases not matched to a gene: 15. CDR3 region: CASSLGSGLAGGPDGNEQFF. The CDR3 nucleotides read TGTGCCAGCAGCTTGGGCTCGGGACTAGCGGGAGGACCAGACGGCAATGAGCAGTTCTTC.

This clonotype was recorded at least ten times. This rearrangement joins TRBV12-3 or TRBV12-4 to TRBJ2-1, with 12 bases matching TRBD2. V lost 6 bases to trimming and J lost 4 bases; unmatched junction nucleotides: 4. The CDR3 extends over 15 amino acids. CDR3 residues: CASSSSGGGYNEQFF. DNA of the CDR3: TGTGCCAGCAGCTCTAGCGGGGGGGGATACAATGAGCAGTTCTTC.

This clonotype was seen repeatedly, ten times or more. The V and J genes are TRBV28 and TRBJ2-3; 14 positions match TRBD2. The CDR3 contains 16 residues. With V trimmed by 6 bases and J by 4 bases, 6 bases remained unmatched. Germline V gene data show CDR1 as MDHEN and CDR2 as SYDVKM. CDR3: CASRRTSGGMADTQYF. The CDR3 DNA follows: TGTGCCAGCAGGCGGACTAGCGGGGGGATGGCAGATACGCAGTATTTT.

The CDR3 DNA is TGCGCCAGCAGCCTCGGCGGGGGTCACGGGGAGCTGTTTTTT. Translated, it gives CASSLGGGHGELFF. The V call is TRBV4-3, the J call TRBJ2-2; the match to TRBD2 covers 7 bases. The CDR3 sequence is 14 residues long. Looked up from germline, CDR1 is LGHNA and CDR2 is YSLEER. With 4 bases clipped from V and 7 bases from J, the junction kept 6 bases outside the gene matches.

This clonotype was counted between two and nine times. V and J are TRBV28 and TRBJ1-5, with D maybe TRBD1 (5 bases). This CDR3 comprises 9 residues. Per germline, CDR1 MDHEN and CDR2 SYDVKM. V dropped 8 bases and J dropped 9 bases, with 5 bases sitting between them. Here the CDR3 DNA reads TGTGCCAGCGGGGGGCCCCAGCATTTT. The encoded protein is CASGGPQHF. The complete variable domain, with remaining parts taken from reference TRBV28 and TRBJ1-5, reads DVKVTQSSRYLVKRTGEKVFLECVQDMDHENMFWYRQDPGLGLRLIYFSYDVKMKEKGDIPEGYSVSREKKERFSLILESASTNQTSMYLCASGGPQHFGDGTRLSIL.

J is TRBJ2-1 and V is TRBV20-1, with D unresolved. From germline, CDR1 is DFQATT and CDR2 SNEGSKA (reference sequence). The CDR3 extends over 14 amino acids. Between the trimmed V and J ends, which lost 1 base and 3 bases, there was a span of 10 bases. DNA for the CDR3: TGCAGTGCTAGAGGTGGCGGAGACTACAATGAGCAGTTCTTC. Protein sequence: CSARGGGDYNEQFF.